This section outlines one T cell receptor (beta chain) sequence together with its context. No antigen is known for it. This entry is derived from a study of radiotherapy plus CTLA-4 blockade in lung cancer. Study-level information: Approximately 18% of patients responded objectively, and roughly 31% achieved disease control. Whole-study results and caveats: Early blood T cell clone dynamics reportedly forecast response best, with interferon-beta.

Assay: immunoSEQ multiplex PCR; the TCRdb copy retains only in-frame clones and omits some. Of tens of thousands of clones in the sample, around 76% are singletons; the top ten hold about 16%. CDR1 SGHNT and CDR2 YYREEE come from the germline V gene (reference sequence). V gave up 2 bases and J gave up 6 bases, with 15 bases separating them. The CDR3 is made up of 14 amino acids. It was focal radiation plus CTLA-4 blockade with ipilimumab that patients with chemo-refractory metastatic non-small-cell lung cancer received. The chain couples TRBV5-4 to TRBJ2-7, with a tentative D call TRBD2 (5 bases). The source is a human donor with non-small cell lung cancer whose response to radiotherapy plus ipilimumab could not be evaluated. Some clones in this sample may be carry-over from other donors' samples. The material sequenced was peripheral blood, taken from a patient treated with radiotherapy plus ipilimumab. DNA for the CDR3: TGTGCCAGCAGCTTAGTACGGGATGCCGGCGAGCAGTACTTC. Residues: CASSLVRDAGEQYF.